This TCR beta chain was profiled in a study of T cells in Graves' hyperthyroidism and ophthalmopathy. V was clipped by 4 bases and J by 2 bases; unmatched bases: 7. The CDR3 runs to 15 residues. Looked up from germline, CDR1 is SGHDT and CDR2 is YYEEEE. Details on this clonotype: What it binds is unknown.

The hyperthyroidism was newly diagnosed and had lasted under 2 months; the patients were aged 18 to 65. Study results and limitations: Ophthalmopathy was model-predicted a median about 7.1 months pre-onset.

There were TCR beta CDR3 regions amplified from RNA transcripts. Initially, a first-round RT-PCR of the TCR CDR3 employed the HTBI primer set. TCRdb reanalysed the multiplex PCR reads using MiXCR and keeps one entry per CDR3 protein. The sample includes hundreds of thousands of distinct CDR3 sequences, less than 15% of them seen just once. The source material was blood. V and J are TRBV5-6 and TRBJ2-7, with 9 bases matching TRBD2. This receptor was obtained from a woman under 30 with Graves' hyperthyroidism. This CDR3 is CASSRLGTSPYEQYF. CDR3 nucleotide sequence: TGTGCCAGCAGCCGTTTGGGGACTAGCCCCTACGAGCAGTACTTC.